Below are 27 T cell receptor beta chains sequenced from a single sample in a study of T cells in Graves' hyperthyroidism and ophthalmopathy (dated by TCRdb to the late 2010s). The library was produced with multiplex PCR. Sequenced using an Illumina HiSeq 2000. The TCR beta CDR3 regions were amplified from RNA transcripts. A first-round RT-PCR of the TCR CDR3 used the HTBI primer set with the Qiagen OneStep RT-PCR kit. TCRdb reworked the public reads: Q25 trimming with fastp, MiXCR clone assembly, productive beta chains retained. Each CDR3 protein appears once, grouped with its most common genes and DNA. This sample comprises under 350,000 distinct CDR3 sequences, 18% of them detected only once. The top ten hold under 55% of the sample. Sequenced: blood. These receptors all come from a woman aged 45-60 years with Graves' hyperthyroidism.

The chain links TRBV7-8 to TRBJ2-7; 7 bases agree with TRBD1. J lost 0 bases, V lost 3 bases, and 8 bases had no gene match. The germline V gene has CDR1 SGHVS and CDR2 FQNEAQ. This CDR3 has 16 residues. Here the CDR3 reads CASSLDRDSLSYEQYV. The CDR3 DNA is TGTGCCAGCAGCTTGGACCGGGACAGTCTCTCCTACGAGCAGTACGTC.

V is TRBV29-1 and J is TRBJ2-1; the match to TRBD2 covers 8 bases. Germline V CDR1 and CDR2: SQVTM, ANQGSEA. With V trimmed by 6 bases and J by 6 bases, 10 bases remained unmatched. CDR3 size: 14 residues. Written as DNA, the CDR3 is TGCAGCGTAGTGAGCGGGAGTGCCGGCAATGAGCAGTTCTTC. It yields the protein CSVVSGSAGNEQFF.

This clonotype has a handful of counts. The chain is built from TRBV5-1 and TRBJ2-2; D not certain. CDR3 length equals 14 residues. V was pared by 0 bases and J by 3 bases, with 6 bases between. In germline, CDR1 is SGHRS, CDR2 YFSETQ. Here the CDR3 reads CASSLDLDTGELFF. The CDR3 DNA is TGCGCCAGCAGCTTGGATTTGGACACCGGGGAGCTGTTTTTT.

This clonotype was seen ten or more times. CDR3 coding DNA: TGTGCCAGCAGCGCGCAAAAGGGAGACTGGGCAACCGGGAGCGTCTCCTACAATGAGCAGTTCTTC. Translating it yields CASSAQKGDWATGSVSYNEQFF. The chain employs TRBV11-3 and TRBJ2-1; D is possibly TRBD2 (6 bases). The CDR3 runs 22 residues. V gave up 5 bases and J gave up 0 bases, with 32 bases separating them. Germline V gene data show CDR1 as SGHNT and CDR2 as YENEEA.

This clonotype was counted at least ten times. The rearrangement joins TRBV27 to TRBJ1-1, with D unresolved. CDR3 length equals 14 residues. CDR1 is MNHEY, CDR2 SMNVEV, per germline (reference sequence). The V gene lost 5 bases and the J gene lost 1 base, with 11 bases spanning the gap. DNA of the CDR3: TGTGCCAGCAGTATCACGGATTCGAACACTGAAGCTTTCTTT. This encodes CASSITDSNTEAFF.

The chain has TRBV12-3 or TRBV12-4 and TRBJ1-1; D is undetermined. Trimming left V 4 bases short and J 6 bases short, with 12 bases between. The CDR3 spans 13 residues. DNA for the CDR3: TGTGCCAGCAGTTCCGCGGCTGCGGCTGAAGCTTTCTTT. It encodes CASSSAAAAEAFF.

This clonotype was counted many times. The V gene is TRBV2, the J gene TRBJ2-1, with TRBD1 identical over 11 bases. CDR1 and CDR2 (germline): SNHLY, FYNNEI. V trimming: 7 bases; J trimming: 4 bases; junction bases outside the gene matches: 6. CDR3 length equals 15 residues. The CDR3 sequence: CASTKGQGAYNEQFF. CDR3 DNA sequence: TGTGCCAGCACGAAAGGACAGGGGGCTTACAATGAGCAGTTCTTC.

Of note for this clonotype: It may be a read error: a sequence one base away is much more abundant. The V gene is TRBV6-5, the J gene TRBJ2-5; 7 bases are a match to TRBD1. The germline V gene encodes CDR1 MNHEY and CDR2 SVGAGI. This CDR3 region has 17 residues. The CDR3 sequence: CASTRFGLRDSQKTQYF. The CDR3 DNA reads TGTGCCAGCACCCGATTCGGACTTCGGGACAGCCAAAAGACCCAGTACTTC.

The rearrangement uses TRBV9 and TRBJ2-1; 9 bases align to TRBD2. Trimming cost V 3 bases and J 4 bases; bases outside gene matches: 5. The V gene's germline CDR1 is SGDLS and CDR2 YYNGEE. The CDR3 runs 15 residues. CDR3 DNA: TGTGCCAGCAGCGCGACTAGCGGAATTTACAATGAGCAGTTCTTC. It specifies CASSATSGIYNEQFF.

This chain links TRBV18 with TRBJ2-2; D is ambiguous. The CDR3 runs to 16 residues. The V end was cut by 2 bases, the J end by 8 bases, with 18 bases between. Per the germline V gene, CDR1 is KGHSH and CDR2 is LQKENI. CDR3 nucleotides: TGTGCCAGCTCACCATGGAGCACCTTATCAGGAGGGGAGCTGTTTTTT. This sequence encodes CASSPWSTLSGGELFF.

This rearrangement joins TRBV9 to TRBJ1-2, with no clear D. CDR3 length: 14 residues. Germline CDR1 is SGDLS and CDR2 is YYNGEE. The V and J ends lost 3 bases and 0 bases respectively, with 9 bases between them. The CDR3 DNA reads as TGTGCCAGCAGCGCCTCCGGGACTAACTATGGCTACACCTTC. It is translated as CASSASGTNYGYTF.

A few counts support this clonotype. The chain has TRBV30 and TRBJ2-3, with D perhaps matching TRBD2 (6 bases). The V gene lost 2 bases and the J gene lost 2 bases, with 14 bases spanning the gap. The germline CDR1 and CDR2 sequences are GTSNPN and SVGIG (reference sequence). CDR3 length: 15 amino acids. The CDR3 region has the DNA TGTGCCTGGAGTCTTACGGGGGTAGACACAGATACGCAGTATTTT. Translated: CAWSLTGVDTDTQYF.

The chain is built from TRBV29-1 and TRBJ1-1, with TRBD1 as a possible D gene (6 bases). The CDR3 is 18 amino acids. Trimming cost V 3 bases and J 4 bases, with 27 bases left between them. Germline loops: CDR1 SQVTM, CDR2 ANQGSEA. The CDR3 coding sequence is TGCAGCGTTGACCAGTGGCAGCAGGGGTGGAAGGGGGGCACTGAAGCTTTCTTT. It is translated as CSVDQWQQGWKGGTEAFF.

This clonotype was counted ten times or more. The chain combines TRBV14 with TRBJ2-3, with D maybe TRBD2 (5 bases). CDR3 length: 14 amino acids. Germline CDR1 reads SGHDN; CDR2 reads FVKESK. The V end was cut by 1 base, the J end by 4 bases, with 9 bases between. CDR3 sequence (DNA): TGTGCCAGCAGCCAAGTTTCGCGGGCAGATACGCAGTATTTT. Translated: CASSQVSRADTQYF.

This clonotype was seen many times. The CDR3 bases are TGTGCCAGCAGTACGCGGGGGAGTTCGGTAGAGACCCAGTACTTC. Protein sequence: CASSTRGSSVETQYF. The rearrangement links TRBV28 to TRBJ2-5; 7 nucleotides agree with TRBD2. CDR3 length: 15 amino acids. Germline CDR1 is MDHEN and CDR2 is SYDVKM. V was pared by 5 bases and J by 4 bases, with 10 bases of the junction left unmatched. The complete variable domain, with remaining parts taken from reference TRBV28 and TRBJ2-5, reads DVKVTQSSRYLVKRTGEKVFLECVQDMDHENMFWYRQDPGLGLRLIYFSYDVKMKEKGDIPEGYSVSREKKERFSLILESASTNQTSMYLCASSTRGSSVETQYFGPGTRLLVL.

The table lists this clonotype with a count of one. This may be a read error: a much more frequent sequence differs by one nucleotide. The genes are TRBV5-1 and TRBJ2-5; either TRBD1 or TRBD2 may supply D (5 bases each). CDR3 length: 14 amino acids. The V gene's germline CDR1 is SGHRS and CDR2 YFSETQ. Here the CDR3 DNA reads TGCGCCAGCAGATTGGCTCGGGGCACGGAGACCCAGTACTTC. It yields the protein CASRLARGTETQYF.

This clonotype was counted only a few times. The V call is TRBV15, the J call TRBJ2-1; D is possibly TRBD1 or TRBD2 (5 bases each). V was clipped by 0 bases and J by 9 bases, with 21 bases between them. The CDR3 runs to 17 residues. CDR1 is LNHNV and CDR2 is YYDKDF in the germline V gene (reference sequence). CDR3 amino acids: CATSREAPSRGAIEQFF. The DNA for the CDR3 is TGTGCCACCAGCAGAGAGGCCCCTAGTAGAGGGGCCATTGAGCAGTTCTTC.

The gene calls are TRBV13 and TRBJ2-3; D remains unclear. Germline CDR1 PRHDT, CDR2 FYEKMQ (reference sequence). V lost 4 bases to trimming and J lost 2 bases, with 13 bases between them. This CDR3 contains 15 residues. The CDR3 region is CASSSPGYYTDTQYF. The CDR3, as DNA: TGTGCCAGCAGCTCCCCAGGCTACTACACAGATACGCAGTATTTT. The full variable domain, its missing parts supplied by reference TRBV13 and TRBJ2-3, is AAGVIQSPRHLIKEKRETATLKCYPIPRHDTVYWYQQGPGQDPQFLISFYEKMQSDKGSIPDRFSAQQFSDYHSELNMSSLELGDSALYFCASSSPGYYTDTQYFGPGTRLTVL.

J is TRBJ2-2 and V is TRBV7-6, with TRBD1 matching 7 bases. CDR1 is SGHVS and CDR2 is FNYEAQ in the germline V gene. V shed 5 bases, J shed 4 bases, and the junction held 13 bases outside the gene matches. CDR3 length equals 17 residues. The chain's CDR3 is CASSKQTGDLSTGELFF. The CDR3 DNA reads as TGTGCCAGCAGCAAGCAAACAGGGGATTTGAGCACCGGGGAGCTGTTTTTT.

The chain joins TRBV12-3 or TRBV12-4 to TRBJ1-4; no firm D call. The V and J ends lost 3 bases and 8 bases respectively, with 7 bases between them. This CDR3 contains 12 residues. This chain's CDR3 is CASSFIGEKLFF. For the CDR3, the DNA is TGTGCCAGCAGTTTCATAGGGGAAAAACTGTTTTTT.

The rearrangement joins TRBV13 to TRBJ2-1; 13 bases map to TRBD2. Germline values: CDR1 PRHDT, CDR2 FYEKMQ (reference sequence). J lost 9 bases, V lost 6 bases, and 5 bases had no gene match. The CDR3 length is 14 residues. The DNA of the CDR3 is TGTGCCAGCAGTACTAGCGGGGGGGCCGTTGAGCAGTTCTTC. Amino acids: CASSTSGGAVEQFF. Supplemented by reference TRBV13 and TRBJ2-1, the full variable domain reads AAGVIQSPRHLIKEKRETATLKCYPIPRHDTVYWYQQGPGQDPQFLISFYEKMQSDKGSIPDRFSAQQFSDYHSELNMSSLELGDSALYFCASSTSGGAVEQFFGPGTRLTVL.

This clonotype was observed at least ten times. The chain is built from TRBV11-2 and TRBJ2-3, with D perhaps assigned TRBD1 or TRBD2 (5 bases each). V lost 2 bases to trimming and J lost 2 bases, with 14 bases between them. The CDR3 spans 16 residues. CDR1 is SGHAT, CDR2 FQNNGV, per germline. The CDR3, as DNA: TGTGCCAGCAGCTTACCTCCGGCCGGGACCACAGATACGCAGTATTTT. Protein: CASSLPPAGTTDTQYF.

In the case of this clonotype: The junction does not match germline at one end; this may be a read error. The J gene is TRBJ1-1, the V gene TRBV2; maybe TRBD1 (6 bases). The CDR3 totals 14 residues. From germline, CDR1 is SNHLY and CDR2 FYNNEI. CDR3 amino acids: CVSSLTGLRTEAFF. Written as DNA, the CDR3 is TGTGTCAGCAGTCTAACAGGGTTGAGGACTGAAGCTTTCTTT.

This clonotype was seen just once. The genes are TRBV6-2 or TRBV6-3 and TRBJ2-5; 15 nucleotides line up with TRBD2. The CDR3 contains 17 residues. Germline CDR1 and CDR2: MNHEY and SVGEGT. Trimming removed 5 bases from V and 1 base from J; junction bases left unmatched: 5. The CDR3 sequence: CASSPGLAGGFQETQYF. CDR3 DNA sequence: TGTGCCAGCAGTCCGGGACTAGCGGGAGGATTCCAAGAGACCCAGTACTTC.

The chain employs TRBV12-5 and TRBJ2-1; D is tentatively TRBD1 or TRBD2 (7 bases each). Germline-derived CDR1 and CDR2 are LGHNT and FRNRAP. This CDR3 contains 16 residues. V was clipped by 5 bases and J by 0 bases, with 14 bases between them. The CDR3: CASGTQGGSSYNEQFF. Here the CDR3 DNA reads TGTGCTAGTGGTACCCAGGGGGGGAGCTCCTACAATGAGCAGTTCTTC.

The chain has TRBV7-9 and TRBJ1-1, with D perhaps TRBD1 (5 bases). Germline CDR1 reads SEHNR; CDR2 reads FQNEAQ (reference sequence). This CDR3 spans 15 amino acids. V was pared by 6 bases and J by 5 bases, with 19 bases between. The CDR3 loop reads CASSPPGRVVTEAFF. The CDR3, as DNA: TGTGCCAGCAGTCCCCCGGGCAGGGTGGTAACTGAAGCTTTCTTT.

This clonotype was seen a few times. The V and J genes are TRBV18 and TRBJ2-6; 7 positions agree with TRBD2. V lost 6 bases and J lost 4; bases outside the gene matches: 12. The CDR3 contains 17 residues. Germline CDR1 reads KGHSH; CDR2 reads LQKENI. CDR3 protein: CASSPRPAGAGANVLTF. DNA of the CDR3: TGTGCCAGCTCCCCTCGTCCCGCGGGAGCCGGGGCCAACGTCCTGACTTTC.